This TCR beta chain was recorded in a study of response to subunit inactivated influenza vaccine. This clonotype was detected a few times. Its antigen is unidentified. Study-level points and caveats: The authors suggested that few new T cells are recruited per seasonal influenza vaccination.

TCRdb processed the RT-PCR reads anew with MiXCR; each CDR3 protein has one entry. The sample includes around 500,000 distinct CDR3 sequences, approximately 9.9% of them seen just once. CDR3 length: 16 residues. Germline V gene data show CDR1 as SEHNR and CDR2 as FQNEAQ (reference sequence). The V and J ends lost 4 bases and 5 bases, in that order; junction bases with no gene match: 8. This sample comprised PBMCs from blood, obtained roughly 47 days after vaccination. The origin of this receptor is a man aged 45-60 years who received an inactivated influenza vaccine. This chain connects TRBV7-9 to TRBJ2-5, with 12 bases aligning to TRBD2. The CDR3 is CASSSSSGRAWETQYF. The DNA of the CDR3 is TGTGCCAGCAGCTCCTCTAGCGGGAGGGCCTGGGAGACCCAGTACTTC.